This entry lists 20 T cell receptor beta chains sequenced from one sample in a study of blood T cells in healthy people across ages. It was with a sample-barcoded 5' primer and a J-beta primer mix that a second PCR of roughly 7 to 12 cycles was run. A single record per CDR3 protein comes from TCRdb applying MiXCR to the 5' RACE reads. The sample includes about 1.4 million distinct CDR3 sequences, approximately 59% of them seen just once. The sequenced material came from blood. These receptors were collected from a young man in good health.

The rearrangement joins TRBV20-1 to TRBJ2-2; TRBD1 might be the D (5 bases). Germline V gene sequence: CDR1 DFQATT, CDR2 SNEGSKA (reference sequence). The CDR3 has 12 amino acids. With 5 bases removed from V and 6 bases from J, the gap between germline ends came to 10 bases. Written as DNA, the CDR3 is TGCAGTGCTCCTCAGGGTTCCGGGGAGCTGTTTTTT. It codes for CSAPQGSGELFF.

The chain is built from TRBV6-6 and TRBJ2-4; weak D call: TRBD2 (5 bases). The assigned J gene may be wrong: the sequence end matches TRBJ2-5 better. This CDR3 is built from 17 residues. Germline-derived CDR1 and CDR2 are MNHNY and SVGAGI (reference sequence). CDR3 loop: CASSYSRETNGGETQYF. The CDR3 region has the DNA TGTGCCAGCAGTTACTCGAGGGAAACAAACGGTGGGGAGACCCAGTACTTC.

This clonotype was observed a handful of times. The chain joins TRBV4-1 to TRBJ1-2; D ambiguous. Looked up from germline, CDR1 is MGHRA and CDR2 is YSYEKL. This CDR3 has 15 residues. V shed 0 bases and J shed 1 base, with 9 bases lying between them. CDR3 in amino acids: CASSQDGRVNYGYTF. CDR3 nucleotide sequence: TGCGCCAGCAGCCAAGATGGACGAGTTAACTATGGCTACACCTTC.

The chain uses TRBV4-3 and TRBJ2-5; 9 bases match TRBD2. The trim removed 0 bases at V and 4 bases at J, leaving 6 bases unmatched. Germline CDR1 LGHNA, CDR2 YSLEER. The CDR3 is 16 amino acids. CDR3 protein: CASSQDAAGGRETQYF. Here the CDR3 DNA reads TGCGCCAGCAGCCAAGATGCAGCGGGGGGCCGAGAGACCCAGTACTTC.

This chain uses TRBV20-1 with TRBJ1-2; tentatively, D is TRBD1 (5 bases). V lost 6 bases, J lost 0 bases, and 17 bases lay in between. The CDR3 runs to 15 residues. Germline assignment: CDR1 DFQATT and CDR2 SNEGSKA (reference sequence). DNA for the CDR3: TGCAGTGCCTACCTCCATTCGGGGGCTAACTATGGCTACACCTTC. Its translation: CSAYLHSGANYGYTF.

This chain uses TRBV7-9 with TRBJ2-1, with D possibly called TRBD1 or TRBD2 (5 bases each). Trimming left V 6 bases short and J 2 bases short, with 14 bases between. The CDR3 covers 15 residues. Germline CDR1 SEHNR, CDR2 FQNEAQ (reference sequence). This chain's CDR3 is CASSHRDGTYNEQFF. CDR3 DNA: TGTGCCAGCAGTCACCGGGACGGAACCTACAATGAGCAGTTCTTC.

This clonotype was seen just once. This chain's CDR3 is CAWSTTGMNTEAFF. In DNA form, the CDR3 reads TGTGCCTGGAGTACGACAGGGATGAACACTGAAGCTTTCTTT. The chain is built from TRBV30 and TRBJ1-1; 7 positions agree with TRBD1. The ends lost 2 bases at V and 0 bases at J; junction bases unmatched: 3. The CDR3 is made up of 14 amino acids. CDR1 is GTSNPN, CDR2 SVGIG, per germline (reference sequence).

V and J are TRBV29-1 and TRBJ1-1; D remains ambiguous. The V gene's germline CDR1 is SQVTM and CDR2 ANQGSEA. This CDR3 comprises 9 residues. CDR3 DNA: TGCAGTGGTGGCACTGAAGCTTTCTTT. Residues: CSGGTEAFF.

Regarding this clonotype: A much larger clone sits a single nucleotide away, making a read error possible. The chain recombines TRBV20-1 with TRBJ2-7; D is uncertain. The germline CDR1 and CDR2 sequences are DFQATT and SNEGSKA (reference sequence). V was trimmed by 8 bases and J by 4 bases, leaving 21 bases between them. The CDR3 runs 14 residues. CDR3 sequence: CSTIAAQSQYEQYF. In nucleotides, the CDR3 is TGCAGTACCATCGCGGCCCAGTCACAGTACGAGCAGTACTTC.

Remarks on this clonotype: A read error may produce the germline difference seen at one junction end. The chain combines TRBV6-5 with TRBJ1-2; D unclear. Per germline, CDR1 MNHEY and CDR2 SVGAGI. The CDR3 totals 14 residues. CDR3 in amino acids: CASSDSNSAYGYTF. The CDR3 DNA sequence: TGTGCCAGCAGTGACTCGAACAGCGCCTATGGCTACACCTTC.

The CDR3 DNA reads TGTGCCAGCAGTTTATTATCGGGGTACACTGAAGCTTTCTTT. Translated: CASSLLSGYTEAFF. The chain recombines TRBV12-3 or TRBV12-4 with TRBJ1-1; D gene ambiguous. This CDR3 is 14 amino acids long. V dropped 2 bases and J dropped 3 bases, with 10 bases sitting between them.

V is TRBV29-1 and J is TRBJ1-4, with 9 bases identical to TRBD1. CDR3 length equals 16 residues. After removal of 6 bases from V and 10 bases from J, the junction contained 18 bases not matched to a gene. The germline CDR1 and CDR2 sequences are SQVTM and ANQGSEA. The CDR3 sequence is CSVGDTGTGKGGKLFF. DNA for the CDR3: TGCAGCGTCGGAGACACCGGGACAGGGAAAGGTGGAAAACTGTTTTTT.

CDR3 protein: CASSQQGGSLSYEQYF. For the CDR3, the DNA is TGCGCCAGCAGCCAACAAGGGGGCTCCTTATCCTACGAGCAGTACTTC. This chain connects TRBV4-3 to TRBJ2-7, with 7 bases identical to TRBD1. Trimming at V came to 2 bases and at J to 1 base, leaving 8 bases not matched to a gene. Per the germline V gene, CDR1 is LGHNA and CDR2 is YSLEER. The CDR3 sequence is 16 residues long.

As regards this clonotype: One end of the junction fails to match germline, which may point to a read error. The rearrangement links TRBV10-3 to TRBJ1-2; D gene unclear. This CDR3 contains 13 residues. Germline assignment: CDR1 ENHRY and CDR2 SYGVKD. CDR3 region: CASSYSSNYGYTF. CDR3 in DNA: TGTGCCAGCAGTTACTCGTCTAACTATGGCTACACCTTC.

The chain is built from TRBV29-1 and TRBJ1-2; D remains unclear. Trimming left V 1 base short and J 7 bases short, with 10 bases between. The CDR3 length is 12 residues. Germline values: CDR1 SQVTM, CDR2 ANQGSEA. The CDR3 spells CSVEGSMGGYTF. The CDR3 DNA reads TGCAGCGTTGAAGGATCGATGGGTGGCTACACCTTC. Looking up the rest from reference TRBV29-1 and TRBJ1-2 gives the full variable domain: SAVISQKPSRDICQRGTSLTIQCQVDSQVTMMFWYRQQPGQSLTLIATANQGSEATYESGFVIDKFPISRPNLTFSTLTVSNMSPEDSSIYLCSVEGSMGGYTFGSGTRLTVV.

This chain connects TRBV4-1 to TRBJ1-2; D is unresolved. In germline, CDR1 is MGHRA, CDR2 YSYEKL. Trimming pared 0 bases from V and 4 bases from J, leaving 12 bases between. The CDR3 runs to 15 residues. CDR3 in DNA: TGCGCCAGCAGCCAAGATGACGGGTCGGGCTATGGCTACACCTTC. Translation gives CASSQDDGSGYGYTF.

This clonotype has a single count. V is TRBV29-1 and J is TRBJ1-1; possible D gene TRBD1, 5 bases. Germline CDR1 is SQVTM and CDR2 is ANQGSEA. The CDR3 totals 16 residues. V was cut by 6 bases and J by 3 bases, with 23 bases left in between. CDR3 bases: TGCAGCGTGGTCCGCCGGGGGGGATCGGGGGACACTGAAGCTTTCTTT. Translating gives CSVVRRGGSGDTEAFF.

V is TRBV6-5 and J is TRBJ2-2, with D unresolved. CDR3 size: 13 residues. Germline V gene data show CDR1 as MNHEY and CDR2 as SVGAGI. The germline V and J ends were trimmed by 6 bases and 14 bases, with 19 bases remaining between them. The CDR3 DNA follows: TGTGCCAGCAGCCTACTGAGCTTAGGAGACCTGTTTTTT. Translation: CASSLLSLGDLFF.

This chain connects TRBV27 to TRBJ2-7; D is perhaps TRBD2 (6 bases). This CDR3 spans 14 amino acids. V was shortened by 5 bases and J by 2 bases, with 13 bases between the two germline ends. Germline V gives CDR1 MNHEY, CDR2 SMNVEV (reference sequence). In DNA form, the CDR3 reads TGTGCCAGCAGTAGAAGCGGGCCGGCCTACGAGCAGTACTTC. Amino acid sequence: CASSRSGPAYEQYF.

The chain employs TRBV6-1 and TRBJ2-7; D ambiguous. This CDR3 has 12 amino acids. The V gene lost 7 bases and the J gene lost 1 base, with 8 bases spanning the gap. Germline lookup yields CDR1 MNHNS and CDR2 SASEGT. Written as DNA, the CDR3 is TGTGCCAGCACTGATCTGTCCTACGAGCAGTACTTC. This gives the protein CASTDLSYEQYF.